Listed below are T cell receptor beta chains from one sample, sequenced in a study of T cell responses to AZD1222 COVID-19 vaccine. Clones were sequenced by immunoSEQ multiplex PCR, and TCRdb holds only the in-frame ones, with some missing. The table has 100,000 to 150,000 clones, roughly 90% seen once. The material sequenced was peripheral blood, taken on day 0 of AZD1222 vaccination. The receptor source for this set is an adult in good health. Both conserved end residues are part of each CDR3. D genes are given only for firm matches. The size field is filled for only some rows; it gives once, few, many or a size class.

D gene	V gene	J gene	clone size	CDR3 protein	CDR3 DNA
TRBD2	TRBV11-3	TRBJ2-1	once	CASSLDRRGVRNNEQFF	TGTGCCAGCAGCTTGGACCGCCGGGGGGTCAGAAACAATGAGCAGTTCTTC
TRBD1	TRBV29-1	TRBJ2-7	-	CSVVGGQGGEQYF	TGCAGCGTTGTAGGAGGACAGGGGGGCGAGCAGTACTTC
-	TRBV21-1	TRBJ1-5	-	CASSNEPTGPPQHF	TGTGCCAGCAGCAACGAACCAACAGGGCCCCCCCAGCATTTT
TRBD1	TRBV5-4	TRBJ1-1	-	CASSLGGTGFSTEAFF	TGTGCCAGCAGCTTGGGGGGGACAGGGTTTTCGACTGAAGCTTTCTTT
TRBD2	TRBV4-3	TRBJ2-1	-	CASSQVGGAYNEQFF	TGCGCCAGCAGCCAAGTCGGGGGGGCCTACAATGAGCAGTTCTTC
-	TRBV3-1/TRBV3-2	TRBJ2-7	-	CASSQPRGRTYEQYF	TGTGCCAGCAGCCAACCTAGGGGCCGGACCTACGAGCAGTACTTC
-	TRBV7-2	TRBJ1-5	-	CASSSEGGMIQPQHF	TGTGCCAGCAGCTCAGAGGGGGGGATGATCCAGCCCCAGCATTTT
-	TRBV2	TRBJ2-4	-	CASSDISGQKNIQYF	TGTGCCAGCAGCGACATCAGTGGCCAAAAAAACATTCAGTACTTC
-	TRBV25-1	TRBJ2-6	-	CASREGSGANVLTF	TGTGCCAGCAGAGAGGGGTCTGGGGCCAACGTCCTGACTTTC
-	TRBV24-1	TRBJ2-2	-	CATSDPDRTYTGELFF	TGTGCCACCAGTGACCCCGACAGGACTTACACCGGGGAGCTGTTTTTT
-	TRBV19	TRBJ2-1	-	CASSIEEARDEQFF	TGTGCCAGTAGTATAGAGGAGGCTCGCGATGAGCAGTTCTTC
TRBD1	TRBV5-4	TRBJ1-3	-	CASSPRQGASSGNTIYF	TGTGCCAGCAGCCCGAGACAGGGGGCCTCCTCTGGAAACACCATATATTTT
TRBD1	TRBV5-6	TRBJ2-5	-	CASSLSGTGMAQYF	TGTGCCAGCAGCTTGTCCGGGACAGGCATGGCCCAGTACTTC
TRBD1	TRBV2	TRBJ1-2	few	CASRAGTGTSNYGYTF	TGTGCCAGCAGAGCCGGGACAGGCACGAGTAACTATGGCTACACCTTC
-	TRBV4-3	TRBJ2-6	-	CASSQDYSPNSGANVLTF	TGCGCCAGCAGCCAAGATTACTCCCCAAATTCTGGGGCCAACGTCCTGACTTTC
-	TRBV7-3	TRBJ1-1	few	CASSVTGNTEAFF	TGTGCCAGCAGCGTTACAGGGAACACTGAAGCTTTCTTT
-	TRBV28	TRBJ1-5	-	CASKLKGYRNQPQHF	TGTGCCAGCAAACTTAAGGGGTATCGCAATCAGCCCCAGCATTTT
-	TRBV7-9	TRBJ1-1	-	CASRDGGFRNTEAFF	TGTGCCAGCAGAGACGGGGGCTTTAGGAACACTGAAGCTTTCTTT
-	TRBV7-6	TRBJ1-2	-	CASSPGVQSGYTF	TGTGCCAGCAGCCCAGGGGTCCAGAGCGGCTACACCTTC
TRBD1	TRBV20-1	TRBJ1-1	once	CSASVTGGTEAFF	TGCAGTGCTAGTGTTACAGGGGGAACTGAAGCTTTCTTT
-	TRBV11-3	TRBJ1-2	-	CASSEGYGYGYTF	TGTGCCAGCAGTGAAGGATATGGATATGGCTACACCTTC
-	TRBV14	TRBJ1-1	-	CASSQEGYRLDTEAFF	TGTGCCAGCAGCCAAGAAGGCTACAGGCTCGACACTGAAGCTTTCTTT
-	TRBV7-8	TRBJ2-7	-	CASSLGAYEQYF	TGTGCCAGCAGCCTCGGTGCTTACGAGCAGTACTTC
-	TRBV19	TRBJ2-7	-	CASRWGATSSYEQYF	TGTGCCAGTAGGTGGGGGGCGACCAGCTCCTACGAGCAGTACTTC
-	TRBV27	TRBJ1-5	-	CASSLGWGPGNQPQHF	TGTGCCAGCAGTTTAGGGTGGGGGCCCGGCAATCAGCCCCAGCATTTT
TRBD2	TRBV7-9	TRBJ2-7	-	CASSHRLAGDYEQYF	TGTGCCAGCAGCCACCGACTAGCGGGAGACTACGAGCAGTACTTC
TRBD1	TRBV9	TRBJ1-2	once	CASSVAPTGVSNYGYTF	TGTGCCAGCAGCGTAGCTCCGACAGGGGTGTCTAACTATGGCTACACCTTC
TRBD1	TRBV6-2/TRBV6-3	TRBJ1-2	-	CASSYSKGGSTNYGYTF	TGTGCCAGCAGTTACTCCAAAGGGGGCAGTACTAACTATGGCTACACCTTC
-	TRBV19	TRBJ2-2	-	CASSIGTANTGELFF	TGTGCCAGTAGTATCGGGACGGCGAACACCGGGGAGCTGTTTTTT
-	TRBV7-9	TRBJ1-1	-	CASSGGRSTEAFF	TGTGCCAGCAGCGGGGGTAGGTCCACTGAAGCTTTCTTT
-	TRBV7-2	TRBJ2-5	-	CASSLAVGEAGGKTQYF	TGTGCCAGCAGCTTAGCGGTAGGAGAGGCGGGTGGAAAGACCCAGTACTTC
-	TRBV4-1	TRBJ1-2	-	CASKAGTPYGYTF	TGCGCCAGCAAGGCCGGGACACCCTATGGCTACACCTTC
-	TRBV7-9	TRBJ2-1	-	CASSLRSGPSYNEQFF	TGTGCCAGCAGCTTAAGGTCAGGTCCCTCCTACAATGAGCAGTTCTTC
-	TRBV15	TRBJ2-1	-	CATSGGGRNEQFF	TGTGCCACCAGCGGGGGGGGCAGGAATGAGCAGTTCTTC
TRBD1	TRBV25-1	TRBJ2-1	-	CASKRQGALNFNEQFF	TGTGCCAGCAAACGACAGGGGGCGTTAAATTTTAATGAGCAGTTCTTC
-	TRBV24-1	TRBJ2-3	-	CATRDGGETDTQYF	TGTGCCACCAGGGACGGTGGGGAAACAGATACGCAGTATTTT
-	TRBV7-2	TRBJ2-5	-	CASSLRKEEETQYF	TGTGCCAGCAGCTTACGTAAGGAGGAAGAGACCCAGTACTTC